This T cell receptor (beta chain) stems from a study of T cell changes during pregnancy in multiple sclerosis. This CDR3 region has 16 residues. Trimming at V came to 2 bases and at J to 4 bases, leaving 4 bases not matched to a gene. Germline assignment: CDR1 MRHNA and CDR2 SNTAGT. In this sample, this clone turned up once. Here immunoSEQ multiplex PCR was the method, and the copy in TCRdb shows in-frame clones only, minus some. The sample contains 69,000 or so clones, roughly 88% of which appear only once. This clonotype originated in a female donor with multiple sclerosis, enrolled in a pregnancy study. J is TRBJ2-3 and V is TRBV6-4; 12 nucleotides line up with TRBD1. Here the sequenced sample was peripheral blood, taken in the third trimester of pregnancy. CDR3 loop: CASSDGTGGAPDTQYF. Here the CDR3 DNA reads TGTGCCAGCAGTGACGGGACAGGGGGCGCCCCAGATACGCAGTATTTT.